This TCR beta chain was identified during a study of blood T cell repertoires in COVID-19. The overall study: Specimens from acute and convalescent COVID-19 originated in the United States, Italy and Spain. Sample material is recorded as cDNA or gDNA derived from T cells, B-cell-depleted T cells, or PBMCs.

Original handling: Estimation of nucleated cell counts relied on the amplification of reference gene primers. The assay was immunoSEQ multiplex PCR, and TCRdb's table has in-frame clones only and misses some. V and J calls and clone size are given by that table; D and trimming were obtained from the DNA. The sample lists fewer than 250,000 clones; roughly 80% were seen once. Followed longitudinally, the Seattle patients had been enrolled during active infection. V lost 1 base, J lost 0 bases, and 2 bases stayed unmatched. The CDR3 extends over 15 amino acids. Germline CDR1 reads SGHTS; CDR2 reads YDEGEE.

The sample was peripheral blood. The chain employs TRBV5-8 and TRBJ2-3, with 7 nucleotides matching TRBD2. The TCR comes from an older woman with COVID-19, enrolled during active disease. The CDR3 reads CASSLRAGSTDTQYF. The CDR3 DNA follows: TGTGCCAGCAGCTTGAGAGCGGGGAGCACAGATACGCAGTATTTT.